This T cell receptor beta chain comes out of a study of blood T cell repertoires in COVID-19. This clone appeared once. Method: immunoSEQ multiplex PCR; TCRdb's copy keeps in-frame clones and lacks some. The repertoire holds hundreds of thousands of clones, with roughly 90% as singletons. The CDR3 is 16 residues long. J gave up 12 bases and V 3 bases, and 13 bases lay outside the gene matches. Per the germline V gene, CDR1 is DFQATT and CDR2 is SNEGSKA (reference sequence). The source material was PBMCs or T cells enriched from blood (not recorded which). V and J are TRBV20-1 and TRBJ2-1, with 14 bases aligning to TRBD2. This receptor was obtained from a woman in her thirties or forties with acute COVID-19. The DNA for the CDR3 is TGCAGTGCTAGTAGGTTGACTAGCGGGGGGGCCGAGGGGCAGTTCTTC. Encoded protein: CSASRLTSGGAEGQFF.